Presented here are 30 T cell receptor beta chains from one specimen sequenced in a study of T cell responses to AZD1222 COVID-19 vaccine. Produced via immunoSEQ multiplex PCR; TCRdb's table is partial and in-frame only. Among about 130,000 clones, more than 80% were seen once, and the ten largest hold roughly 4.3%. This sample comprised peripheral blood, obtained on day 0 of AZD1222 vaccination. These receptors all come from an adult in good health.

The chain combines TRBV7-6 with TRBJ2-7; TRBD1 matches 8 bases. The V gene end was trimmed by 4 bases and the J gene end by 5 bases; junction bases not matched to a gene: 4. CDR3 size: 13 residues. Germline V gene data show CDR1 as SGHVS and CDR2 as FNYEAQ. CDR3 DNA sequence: TGTGCCAGCAGCTCGGGACAGGCTAACGAGCAGTACTTC. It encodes CASSSGQANEQYF.

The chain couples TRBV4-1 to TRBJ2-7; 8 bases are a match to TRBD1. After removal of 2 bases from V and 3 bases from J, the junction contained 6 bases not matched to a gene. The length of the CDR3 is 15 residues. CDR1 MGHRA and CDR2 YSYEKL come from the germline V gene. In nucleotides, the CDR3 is TGCGCCAGCAGCCAACGTTCAGGGGGCAACTACGAGCAGTACTTC. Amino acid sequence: CASSQRSGGNYEQYF.

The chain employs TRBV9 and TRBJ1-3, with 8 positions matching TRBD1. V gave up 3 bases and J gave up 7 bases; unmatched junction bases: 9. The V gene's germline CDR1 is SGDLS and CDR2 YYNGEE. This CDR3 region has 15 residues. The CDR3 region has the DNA TGTGCCAGCAGCGCAGAGGGACAGGTTGCGAACACCATATATTTT. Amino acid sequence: CASSAEGQVANTIYF.

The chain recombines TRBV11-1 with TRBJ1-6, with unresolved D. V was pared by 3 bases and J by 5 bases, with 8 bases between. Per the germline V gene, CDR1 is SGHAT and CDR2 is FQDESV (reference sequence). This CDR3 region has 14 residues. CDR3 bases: TGTGCCAGCAGCTTTAGAGGGAATAATTCACCCCTCCACTTT. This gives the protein CASSFRGNNSPLHF.

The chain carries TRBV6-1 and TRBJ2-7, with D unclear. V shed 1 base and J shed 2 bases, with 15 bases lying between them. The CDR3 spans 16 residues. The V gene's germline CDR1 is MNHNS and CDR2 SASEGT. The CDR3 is CASSEGSNYYTYEQYF. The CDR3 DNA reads TGTGCCAGCAGTGAAGGAAGTAATTATTATACCTACGAGCAGTACTTC.

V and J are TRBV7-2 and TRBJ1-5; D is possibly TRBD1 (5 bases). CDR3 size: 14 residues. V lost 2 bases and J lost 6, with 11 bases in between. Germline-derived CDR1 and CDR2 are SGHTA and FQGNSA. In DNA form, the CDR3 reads TGTGCCAGCAGCTTAACTGGGGGGGGTCAGCCCCAGCATTTT. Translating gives CASSLTGGGQPQHF.

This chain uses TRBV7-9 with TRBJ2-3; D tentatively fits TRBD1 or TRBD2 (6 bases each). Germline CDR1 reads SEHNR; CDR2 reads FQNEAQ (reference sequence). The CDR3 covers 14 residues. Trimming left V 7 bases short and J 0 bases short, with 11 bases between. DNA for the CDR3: TGTGCCAGCATCCAAGGGGGGAGCACAGATACGCAGTATTTT. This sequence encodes CASIQGGSTDTQYF.

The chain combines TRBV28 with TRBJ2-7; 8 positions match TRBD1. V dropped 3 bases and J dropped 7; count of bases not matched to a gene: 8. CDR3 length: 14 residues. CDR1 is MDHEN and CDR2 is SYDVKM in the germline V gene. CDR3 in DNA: TGTGCCAGCAGTTTGGGCAGGGGGCAATGGGAGCAGTACTTC. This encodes CASSLGRGQWEQYF.

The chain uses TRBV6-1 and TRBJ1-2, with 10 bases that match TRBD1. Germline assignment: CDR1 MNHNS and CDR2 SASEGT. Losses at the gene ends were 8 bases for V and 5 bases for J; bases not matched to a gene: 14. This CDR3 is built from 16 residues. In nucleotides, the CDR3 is TGTGCCAGCCGTGGAGGGGGACAGGGGTCCCAATATGGCTACACCTTC. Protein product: CASRGGGQGSQYGYTF.

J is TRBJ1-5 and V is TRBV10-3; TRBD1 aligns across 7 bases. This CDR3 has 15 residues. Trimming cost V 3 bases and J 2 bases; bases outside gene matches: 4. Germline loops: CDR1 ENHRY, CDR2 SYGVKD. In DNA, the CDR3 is TGTGCCATCAGTGAAGGACAGGCGGGCAATCAGCCCCAGCATTTT. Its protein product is CAISEGQAGNQPQHF.

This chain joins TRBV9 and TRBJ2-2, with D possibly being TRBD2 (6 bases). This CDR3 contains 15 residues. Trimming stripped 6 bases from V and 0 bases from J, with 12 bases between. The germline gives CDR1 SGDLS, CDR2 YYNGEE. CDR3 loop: CASTPGASNTGELFF. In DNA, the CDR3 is TGTGCCAGCACACCGGGAGCCTCGAACACCGGGGAGCTGTTTTTT.

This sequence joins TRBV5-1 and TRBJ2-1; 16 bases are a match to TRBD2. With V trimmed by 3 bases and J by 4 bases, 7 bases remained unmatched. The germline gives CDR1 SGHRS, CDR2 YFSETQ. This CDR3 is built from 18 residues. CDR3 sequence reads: CASSYTPGLAGGYNEQFF. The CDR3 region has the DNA TGCGCCAGCAGCTACACCCCGGGACTAGCGGGGGGGTACAATGAGCAGTTCTTC.

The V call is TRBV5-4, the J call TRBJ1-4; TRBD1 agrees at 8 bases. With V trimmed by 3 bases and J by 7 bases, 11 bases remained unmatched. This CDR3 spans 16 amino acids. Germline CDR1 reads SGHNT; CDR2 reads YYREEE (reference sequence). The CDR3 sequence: CASSSTKTGAVEKLFF. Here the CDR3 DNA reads TGTGCCAGCAGCTCAACGAAGACAGGGGCCGTTGAAAAACTGTTTTTT.

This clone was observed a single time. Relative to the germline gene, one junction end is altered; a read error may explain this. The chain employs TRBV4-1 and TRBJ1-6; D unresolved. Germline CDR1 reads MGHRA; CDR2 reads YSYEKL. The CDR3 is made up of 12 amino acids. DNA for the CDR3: TGCGCCAGCAGCCAAGGGATTTCACCCCTCTACTTT. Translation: CASSQGISPLYF.

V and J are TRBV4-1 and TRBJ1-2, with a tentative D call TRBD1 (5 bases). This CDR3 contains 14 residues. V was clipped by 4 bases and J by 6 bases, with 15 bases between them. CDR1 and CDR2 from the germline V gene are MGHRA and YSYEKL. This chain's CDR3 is CASSLSGGVDGYTF. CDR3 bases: TGCGCCAGCAGCCTCTCGGGAGGGGTCGATGGCTACACCTTC.

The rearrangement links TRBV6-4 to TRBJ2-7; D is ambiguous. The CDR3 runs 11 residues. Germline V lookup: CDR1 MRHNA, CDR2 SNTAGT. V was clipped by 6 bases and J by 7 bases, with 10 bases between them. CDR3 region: CASSPSPEQYF. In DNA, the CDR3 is TGTGCCAGCAGCCCCTCCCCGGAGCAGTACTTC.

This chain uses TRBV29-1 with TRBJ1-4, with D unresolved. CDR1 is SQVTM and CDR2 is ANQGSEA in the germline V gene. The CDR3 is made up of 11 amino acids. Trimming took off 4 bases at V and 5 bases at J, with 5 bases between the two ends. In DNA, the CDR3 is TGCAGCGTTGCCAGGAATGAAAAACTGTTTTTT. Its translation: CSVARNEKLFF.

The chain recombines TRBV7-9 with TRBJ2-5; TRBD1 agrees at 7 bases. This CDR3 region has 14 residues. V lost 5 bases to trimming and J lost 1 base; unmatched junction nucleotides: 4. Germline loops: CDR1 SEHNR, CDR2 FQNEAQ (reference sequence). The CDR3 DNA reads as TGTGCCAGCAGCCATTACAGGGGCCAAGAGACCCAGTACTTC. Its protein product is CASSHYRGQETQYF.

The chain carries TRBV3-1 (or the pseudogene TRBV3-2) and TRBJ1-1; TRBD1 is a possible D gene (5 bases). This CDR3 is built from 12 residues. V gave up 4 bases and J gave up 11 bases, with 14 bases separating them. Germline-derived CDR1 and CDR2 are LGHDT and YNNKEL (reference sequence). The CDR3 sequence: CASSLGPAGAFF. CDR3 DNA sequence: TGTGCCAGCAGCCTCGGACCCGCAGGGGCTTTCTTT.

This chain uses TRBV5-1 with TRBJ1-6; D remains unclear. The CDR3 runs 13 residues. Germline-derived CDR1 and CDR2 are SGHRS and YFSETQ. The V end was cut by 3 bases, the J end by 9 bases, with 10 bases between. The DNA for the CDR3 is TGCGCCAGCAGCTCGGATTTGGGTTCACCCCTCCACTTT. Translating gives CASSSDLGSPLHF.

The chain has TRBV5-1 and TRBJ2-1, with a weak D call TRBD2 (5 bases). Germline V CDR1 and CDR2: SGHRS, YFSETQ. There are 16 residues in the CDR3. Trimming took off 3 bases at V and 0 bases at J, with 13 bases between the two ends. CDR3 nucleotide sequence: TGCGCCAGCAGCTCCTCGAGCGGAACCTCCTACAATGAGCAGTTCTTC. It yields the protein CASSSSSGTSYNEQFF.

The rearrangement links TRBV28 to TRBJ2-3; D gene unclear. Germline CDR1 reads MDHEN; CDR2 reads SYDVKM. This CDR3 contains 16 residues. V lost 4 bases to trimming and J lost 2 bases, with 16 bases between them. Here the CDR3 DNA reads TGTGCCAGCAGTTCTTCAAGCGCCATATCCACAGATACGCAGTATTTT. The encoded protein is CASSSSSAISTDTQYF.

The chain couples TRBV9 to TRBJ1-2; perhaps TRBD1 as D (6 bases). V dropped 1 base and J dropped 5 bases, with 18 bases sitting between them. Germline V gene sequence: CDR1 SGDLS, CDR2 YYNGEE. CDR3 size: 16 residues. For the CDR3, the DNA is TGTGCCAGCAGCGTACTCCCGGGCCGACAGGCATATGGCTACACCTTC. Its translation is CASSVLPGRQAYGYTF. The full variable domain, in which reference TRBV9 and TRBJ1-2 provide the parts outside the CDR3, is DSGVTQTPKHLITATGQRVTLRCSPRSGDLSVYWYQQSLDQGLQFLIQYYNGEERAKGNILERFSAQQFPDLHSELNLSSLELGDSALYFCASSVLPGRQAYGYTFGSGTRLTVV.

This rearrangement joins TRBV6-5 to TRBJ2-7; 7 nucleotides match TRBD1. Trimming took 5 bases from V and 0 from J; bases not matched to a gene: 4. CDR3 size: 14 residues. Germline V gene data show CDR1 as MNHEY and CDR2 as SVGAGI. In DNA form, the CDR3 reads TGTGCCAGCAGTCGGGACAGCGTCTCCTACGAGCAGTACTTC. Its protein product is CASSRDSVSYEQYF.

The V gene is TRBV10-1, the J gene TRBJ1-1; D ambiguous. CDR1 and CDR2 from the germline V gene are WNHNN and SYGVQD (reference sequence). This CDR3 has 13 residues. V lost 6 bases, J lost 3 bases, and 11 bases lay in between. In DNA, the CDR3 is TGCGCCAGCAGATTTCGGGATTACACTGAAGCTTTCTTT. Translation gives CASRFRDYTEAFF.

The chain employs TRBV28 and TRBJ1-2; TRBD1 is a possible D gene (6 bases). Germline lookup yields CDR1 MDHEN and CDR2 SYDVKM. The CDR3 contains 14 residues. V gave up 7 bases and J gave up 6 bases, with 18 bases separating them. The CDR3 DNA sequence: TGTGCCAGCAAGAACTTACAGGGAATCCATGGCTACACCTTC. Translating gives CASKNLQGIHGYTF.

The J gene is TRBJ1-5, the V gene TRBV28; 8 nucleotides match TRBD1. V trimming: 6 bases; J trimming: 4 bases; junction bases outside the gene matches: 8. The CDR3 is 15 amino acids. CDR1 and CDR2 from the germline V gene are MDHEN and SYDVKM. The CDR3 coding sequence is TGTGCCAGCAGCAAGACCGGGACAGGTAATCAGCCCCAGCATTTT. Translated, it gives CASSKTGTGNQPQHF.

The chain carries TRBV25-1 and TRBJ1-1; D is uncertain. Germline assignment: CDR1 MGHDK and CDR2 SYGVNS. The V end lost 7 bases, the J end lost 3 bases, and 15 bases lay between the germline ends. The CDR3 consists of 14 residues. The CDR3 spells CASTPTHRYTEAFF. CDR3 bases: TGTGCCAGCACGCCGACTCACCGCTACACTGAAGCTTTCTTT.

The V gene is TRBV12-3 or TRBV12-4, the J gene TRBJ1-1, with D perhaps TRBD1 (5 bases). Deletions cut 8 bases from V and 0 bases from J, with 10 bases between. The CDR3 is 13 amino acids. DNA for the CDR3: TGTGCCAGCGGAGGGGCGGTGAACACTGAAGCTTTCTTT. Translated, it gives CASGGAVNTEAFF.

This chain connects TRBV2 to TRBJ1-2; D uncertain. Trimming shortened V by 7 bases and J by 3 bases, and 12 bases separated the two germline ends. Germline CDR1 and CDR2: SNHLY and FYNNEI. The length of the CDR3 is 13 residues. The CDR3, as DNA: TGTGCCAGCACTCGGGGTGCATACTATGGCTACACCTTC. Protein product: CASTRGAYYGYTF.